The 26 T cell receptor beta chains presented below share a single source sample, sequenced in a study of shared clonotypes between healthy human individuals. Assay: immunoSEQ multiplex PCR; the TCRdb copy retains only in-frame clones and omits some. Of around 2.1 million clones in the sample, around 95% were seen once. Sequencing used naive CD4+ T cells sorted from blood. Subset in this sample: CD45RA+ positively selected. These receptors came from a young man in good health.

The V and J genes are TRBV7-8 and TRBJ2-5; TRBD1 is a possible D gene (5 bases). The ends were cut back, 5 bases at V and 1 base at J, with 17 bases in the middle. The CDR3 is 16 residues long. The germline gives CDR1 SGHVS, CDR2 FQNEAQ. CDR3 residues: CASSPPGSIAQETQYF. The CDR3 nucleotides are TGTGCCAGCAGCCCTCCAGGGTCTATCGCCCAAGAGACCCAGTACTTC.

The rearrangement links TRBV19 to TRBJ1-4, with D unresolved. The CDR3 consists of 16 residues. CDR1 is LNHDA, CDR2 SQIVND, per germline (reference sequence). V lost 4 bases to trimming and J lost 3 bases, with 15 bases between them. The CDR3 reads CASSTPREGSNEKLFF. CDR3 coding DNA: TGTGCCAGTAGTACCCCCCGGGAGGGCTCTAATGAAAAACTGTTTTTT.

This clone was observed a single time. The CDR3 DNA reads as TGTGCCAGCAGTGATGGGGGTGGGATCATGACCCAGCATTTT. As protein: CASSDGGGIMTQHF. This chain uses TRBV6-1 with TRBJ1-5, with a possible D match to TRBD1 (5 bases). Between the trimmed V and J ends, which lost 3 bases and 11 bases, there was a span of 17 bases. CDR1 is MNHNS, CDR2 SASEGT, per germline. The CDR3 is 14 residues long.

This sequence joins TRBV4-3 and TRBJ2-1; a weak D match, TRBD2 (5 bases). The CDR3 is made up of 13 amino acids. Germline CDR1 and CDR2: LGHNA and YSLEER. The ends were cut back, 0 bases at V and 8 bases at J, with 8 bases in the middle. CDR3: CASSQDRGDEQFF. The CDR3 DNA sequence: TGCGCCAGCAGCCAAGATCGGGGTGATGAGCAGTTCTTC.

This clone was recorded only once. The V and J genes are TRBV10-2 and TRBJ2-1; TRBD2 is a possible D gene (5 bases). Deletions cut 6 bases from V and 6 bases from J, with 15 bases between. The CDR3 length is 14 residues. CDR1 and CDR2 from the germline V gene are WSHSY and SAAADI. The CDR3 spells CASRLTSTSNEQFF. Here the CDR3 DNA reads TGCGCCAGCAGACTAACGTCTACTAGCAATGAGCAGTTCTTC.

The chain joins TRBV5-1 to TRBJ1-3, with 9 bases fitting TRBD1. V lost 4 bases to trimming and J lost 1 base; unmatched junction nucleotides: 6. In germline, CDR1 is SGHRS, CDR2 YFSETQ. The CDR3 has 16 amino acids. CDR3 coding DNA: TGCGCCAGCAGCAAAGCCGGGACAGGGTCTGGAAACACCATATATTTT. It is translated as CASSKAGTGSGNTIYF.

The CDR3 region is CASSLRPPYQETQYF. CDR3 nucleotides: TGTGCCAGCAGCCTCAGACCCCCGTACCAAGAGACCCAGTACTTC. This chain uses TRBV28 with TRBJ2-5; no definite D call. Between the trimmed V and J ends, which lost 6 bases and 0 bases, there was a span of 14 bases. This CDR3 region has 15 residues. Germline V CDR1 and CDR2: MDHEN, SYDVKM.

The chain joins TRBV30 to TRBJ2-5; D perhaps matches TRBD1 (6 bases). V shed 5 bases and J shed 9 bases, with 16 bases lying between them. Germline CDR1 and CDR2: GTSNPN and SVGIG (reference sequence). The CDR3 contains 12 residues. The CDR3 DNA reads TGTGCCTGGGCAACAGGGACCGTGGCCCAGTACTTC. This translates into CAWATGTVAQYF.

This clone was detected once. The J gene is TRBJ1-1, the V gene TRBV12-5; D not resolved. Trimming pared 0 bases from V and 1 base from J, leaving 0 bases between. CDR1 and CDR2 from the germline V gene are LGHNT and FRNRAP. The CDR3 runs 12 residues. CDR3 residues: CASGLVNTEAFF. Here the CDR3 DNA reads TGTGCTAGTGGTTTGGTGAACACTGAAGCTTTCTTT.

The chain combines TRBV19 with TRBJ1-5; D is unclear. This CDR3 has 15 residues. Germline CDR1 reads LNHDA; CDR2 reads SQIVND (reference sequence). V lost 0 bases, J lost 0 bases, and 6 bases lay in between. For the CDR3, the DNA is TGTGCCAGTAGTATAGAGGGGAATAGCAATCAGCCCCAGCATTTT. This encodes CASSIEGNSNQPQHF.

The chain recombines TRBV12-5 with TRBJ2-7; 10 nucleotides line up with TRBD1. The germline CDR1 and CDR2 sequences are LGHNT and FRNRAP. V gave up 5 bases and J gave up 3 bases; unmatched junction bases: 7. CDR3 size: 15 residues. In DNA form, the CDR3 reads TGTGCTAGTGGTGTGGGACAGGGGCAGGACTACGAGCAGTACTTC. Translated: CASGVGQGQDYEQYF.

V gene TRBV19 combines with J gene TRBJ2-6, with D unclear. V lost 9 bases and J 2 bases, leaving 14 bases between the germline ends. This CDR3 contains 15 residues. From germline, CDR1 is LNHDA and CDR2 SQIVND (reference sequence). This CDR3 reads CASARAATGANVLTF. The CDR3 DNA reads as TGTGCCAGCGCAAGGGCAGCCACTGGGGCCAACGTCCTGACTTTC.

A word on this clone: The junction shows a germline mismatch at one end, possibly a read error. This chain connects TRBV5-1 to TRBJ2-7; weak D call: TRBD1 (5 bases). Germline V gene sequence: CDR1 SGHRS, CDR2 YFSETQ. The CDR3 totals 18 residues. The CDR3 sequence: CASRLDTPTQGRSYEQYF. The CDR3 region has the DNA TGCGCCAGCAGGTTGGACACCCCAACCCAGGGTAGGTCCTACGAGCAGTACTTC.

This clone appeared a few times. This rearrangement joins TRBV7-2 to TRBJ2-7; 9 bases match TRBD2. This CDR3 contains 15 residues. Germline V gene data show CDR1 as SGHTA and CDR2 as FQGNSA. With 3 bases clipped from V and 1 base from J, the junction kept 4 bases outside the gene matches. The chain's CDR3 is CASSFEAGGSYEQYF. CDR3 bases: TGTGCCAGCAGCTTCGAGGCGGGAGGGTCCTACGAGCAGTACTTC.

The CDR3 is CASSLVAGSGTDTQYF. The CDR3 bases are TGTGCCAGCAGCTTAGTTGCCGGATCCGGCACAGATACGCAGTATTTT. The genes are TRBV7-9 and TRBJ2-3, with no clear D. The CDR3 contains 16 residues. Germline-derived CDR1 and CDR2 are SEHNR and FQNEAQ (reference sequence). V lost 1 base, J lost 1 base, and 12 bases lay in between.

This chain connects TRBV19 to TRBJ1-6, with a possible D match to TRBD1 (5 bases). Germline values: CDR1 LNHDA, CDR2 SQIVND (reference sequence). The V and J ends lost 1 base and 7 bases respectively, with 14 bases between them. The CDR3 extends over 16 amino acids. CDR3 sequence: CASSIAGMRTNSPLHF. The DNA for the CDR3 is TGTGCCAGTAGTATAGCAGGGATGAGGACCAATTCACCCCTCCACTTT.

Regarding this clone: An end of the junction differs from the germline gene, which may be a read error. The chain uses TRBV7-7 and TRBJ2-5, with D perhaps assigned TRBD1 or TRBD2 (5 bases each). The germline CDR1 and CDR2 sequences are SSHAT and FNYEAQ (reference sequence). CDR3 size: 15 residues. The CDR3, as DNA: TGTGCTAGCAGCTTAGGGACCAAGTACCAAGAGACCCAGTACTTC. It codes for CASSLGTKYQETQYF.

This clone has only one observation. V and J are TRBV5-3 and TRBJ2-7, with D hard to call. TRBV5-3 is annotated as an ORF whose role is uncertain. V lost 1 base and J 2 bases, leaving 10 bases between the germline ends. The CDR3 is 14 residues long. DNA for the CDR3: TGTGCCAGAAGCTTGTTCTACAGACCCTACGAGCAGTACTTC. Translation gives CARSLFYRPYEQYF.

J is TRBJ1-2 and V is TRBV10-3, with D possibly matching TRBD1 (6 bases). Germline CDR1 ENHRY, CDR2 SYGVKD. This CDR3 has 14 amino acids. V lost 8 bases and J lost 1, with 14 bases in between. As DNA, the CDR3 is TGTGCCATCCGCCCCAGGGACAATAACTATGGCTACACCTTC. It codes for CAIRPRDNNYGYTF.

The rearrangement links TRBV18 to TRBJ2-5; D may be TRBD1 (5 bases). Trimming pared 4 bases from V and 0 bases from J, leaving 18 bases between. This CDR3 is built from 17 residues. CDR1 is KGHSH and CDR2 is LQKENI in the germline V gene. DNA of the CDR3: TGTGCCAGCTCACGAAAGCCCCCAGCAGGGAACCAAGAGACCCAGTACTTC. The encoded protein is CASSRKPPAGNQETQYF.

The chain joins TRBV7-2 to TRBJ1-6; D is unclear. With 5 bases removed from V and 9 bases from J, the gap between germline ends came to 17 bases. Germline assignment: CDR1 SGHTA and CDR2 FQGNSA. The CDR3 contains 15 residues. CDR3 sequence: CASSPRVLLSSPLHF. The CDR3 nucleotides are TGTGCCAGCAGCCCCCGGGTTCTACTTAGTTCACCCCTCCACTTT.

CDR3 region: CAISQLAGVTYEQYF. The DNA of the CDR3 is TGTGCCATCAGTCAACTAGCGGGAGTTACCTACGAGCAGTACTTC. The chain employs TRBV10-3 and TRBJ2-7, with 11 bases matching TRBD2. Germline CDR1 and CDR2: ENHRY and SYGVKD. The CDR3 length is 15 residues. Trimming removed 5 bases from V and 2 bases from J; junction bases left unmatched: 5.

The chain employs TRBV5-7 and TRBJ1-6; D is possibly TRBD1 (6 bases). TRBV5-7 is annotated as an ORF whose role is uncertain. The CDR3 length is 17 residues. V lost 4 bases, J lost 0 bases, and 14 bases lay in between. CDR3 nucleotides: TGTGCCAGCAGCGAGACAGGTAGGAGCTCCTATAATTCACCCCTCCACTTT. This encodes CASSETGRSSYNSPLHF.

Written as DNA, the CDR3 is TGTGCCAGCAGCAAACCCGCTAGCGGGCGGTACAATGAGCAGTTCTTC. Amino acid sequence: CASSKPASGRYNEQFF. The genes are TRBV5-6 and TRBJ2-1; 8 bases match TRBD2. The V gene end was trimmed by 4 bases and the J gene end by 4 bases; junction bases not matched to a gene: 10. Germline values: CDR1 SGHDT, CDR2 YYEEEE. The CDR3 consists of 16 residues.

Turning to this clone: Other DNA sequences in the sample encode the same CDR3. The chain links TRBV29-1 to TRBJ2-3; D is unresolved. Germline assignment: CDR1 SQVTM and CDR2 ANQGSEA. V was clipped by 2 bases and J by 1 base, with 4 bases between them. The CDR3 has 12 amino acids. CDR3 region: CSVERGTDTQYF. The DNA of the CDR3 is TGCAGCGTTGAAAGGGGCACAGATACGCAGTATTTT.

This clone was recorded once. The chain couples TRBV21-1 to TRBJ2-7; the table's D call, TRBD2, has no DNA check behind it. TRBV21-1 is described as a pseudogene. This CDR3 contains 19 residues. The CDR3 is CASSKPWASGRCKNYEQYF. The CDR3 DNA sequence: TGTGCCAGCAGCAAACCTTGGGCTAGCGGGAGGTGTAAAAACTACGAGCAGTACTTC.